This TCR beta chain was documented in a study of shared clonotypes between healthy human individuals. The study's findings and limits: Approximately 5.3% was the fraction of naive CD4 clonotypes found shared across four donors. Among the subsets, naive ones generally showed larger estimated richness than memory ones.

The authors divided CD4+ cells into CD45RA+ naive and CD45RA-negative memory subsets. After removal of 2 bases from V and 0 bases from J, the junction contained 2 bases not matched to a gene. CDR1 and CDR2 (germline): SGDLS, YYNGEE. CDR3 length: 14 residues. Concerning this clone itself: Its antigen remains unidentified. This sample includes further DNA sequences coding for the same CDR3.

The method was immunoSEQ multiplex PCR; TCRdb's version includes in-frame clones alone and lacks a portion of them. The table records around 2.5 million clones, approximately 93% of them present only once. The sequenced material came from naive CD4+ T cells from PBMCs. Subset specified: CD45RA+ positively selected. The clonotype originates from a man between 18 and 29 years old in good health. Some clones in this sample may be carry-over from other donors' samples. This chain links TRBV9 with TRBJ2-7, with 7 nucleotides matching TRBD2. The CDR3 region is CASSVTSVSYEQYF. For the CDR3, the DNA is TGTGCCAGCAGCGTTACTAGCGTCTCCTACGAGCAGTACTTC.